This T cell receptor beta chain emerged from a study of T cell responses to AZD1222 COVID-19 vaccine. Libraries were prepared by immunoSEQ multiplex PCR; TCRdb keeps only in-frame clonotypes and omits some of them. This sample yields around 200,000 clones, of which roughly 93% are seen a single time; nearly 1% belongs to the top ten. The starting material was peripheral blood, obtained on day 0 of AZD1222 vaccination. The source is an adult in good health.

CDR3 bases: TGCAGTGCTAGTTTGAGTTTCACTGAAGCTTTCTTT. Its protein is CSASLSFTEAFF. The V call is TRBV20-1, the J call TRBJ1-1; D not resolved. The CDR3 totals 12 residues. Looked up from germline, CDR1 is DFQATT and CDR2 is SNEGSKA (reference sequence). The germline V and J ends were trimmed by 3 bases and 4 bases, with 9 bases remaining between them.